A single sample is the source of the 28 T cell receptor beta chains below, sequenced in a study of blood T cells in healthy people across ages. A second PCR, run for roughly 7 to 11 cycles, used a sample-barcoded 5' primer plus a J-beta primer mix. MiXCR, run by TCRdb on the 5' RACE reads, gives a single entry per CDR3 protein. The sample includes about 670,000 distinct CDR3 sequences, approximately 40% of them seen just once. Sequenced: blood. The receptors were gathered from an elderly man in good health.

The V and J genes are TRBV29-1 and TRBJ1-1; D call uncertain. The CDR3 extends over 11 amino acids. Trimming cost V 3 bases and J 3 bases, with 5 bases left between them. The germline CDR1 and CDR2 sequences are SQVTM and ANQGSEA. This chain's CDR3 is CSVEKDTEAFF. For the CDR3, the DNA is TGCAGCGTTGAGAAGGACACTGAAGCTTTCTTT.

Note on this clonotype: The junction departs from the called germline gene at one end, perhaps through a read error. V is TRBV5-1 and J is TRBJ1-1; TRBD1 matches at 7 bases. CDR1 and CDR2 (germline): SGHRS, YFSETQ. The CDR3 is 14 residues long. The CDR3 DNA follows: TGCGCCAGCGGCTTGACAGGGCCGAACACTGCAGCTTTCTTT. It is translated as CASGLTGPNTAAFF.

The rearrangement joins TRBV27 to TRBJ1-2, with 7 bases lining up with TRBD1. The germline gives CDR1 MNHEY, CDR2 SMNVEV (reference sequence). J lost 7 bases, V lost 6 bases, and 8 bases had no gene match. The CDR3 contains 13 residues. The CDR3 sequence is CASSTGDVGGYTF. Written as DNA, the CDR3 is TGTGCCAGCAGCACAGGGGATGTAGGTGGCTACACCTTC.

The V gene is TRBV11-2, the J gene TRBJ2-3; D gene ambiguous. Germline V gene sequence: CDR1 SGHAT, CDR2 FQNNGV. The CDR3 runs to 15 residues. With 5 bases removed from V and 2 bases from J, the gap between germline ends came to 14 bases. CDR3 in amino acids: CASSSSRITTDTQYF. Here the CDR3 DNA reads TGTGCCAGCAGCAGTAGCAGGATTACCACAGATACGCAGTATTTT.

The chain links TRBV7-9 to TRBJ1-4; no firm D call. V was clipped by 2 bases and J by 0 bases, with 16 bases between them. The germline CDR1 and CDR2 sequences are SEHNR and FQNEAQ (reference sequence). This CDR3 comprises 18 residues. Here the CDR3 DNA reads TGTGCCAGCAGCTTACGGAGGGAGAAGGTAACAACTAATGAAAAACTGTTTTTT. As protein: CASSLRREKVTTNEKLFF.

This chain links TRBV3-1 with TRBJ1-2; no definite D call. The CDR3 consists of 14 residues. Germline CDR1 and CDR2: LGHDT and YNNKEL (reference sequence). Trimming shortened V by 5 bases and J by 5 bases, and 15 bases separated the two germline ends. The CDR3 coding sequence is TGTGCCAGCAGCGAACAATCAGTCCTGTATGGCTACACCTTC. Translating it yields CASSEQSVLYGYTF.

The rearrangement uses TRBV7-2 and TRBJ2-1, with 7 nucleotides matching TRBD2. The V and J ends lost 1 base and 3 bases, in that order; junction bases with no gene match: 6. This CDR3 has 16 residues. Germline CDR1 SGHTA, CDR2 FQGNSA. The CDR3 region is CASSLVGAGIYNEQFF. DNA of the CDR3: TGTGCCAGCAGCTTAGTCGGAGCGGGGATCTACAATGAGCAGTTCTTC.

In this sample, this clonotype turned up many times. The chain joins TRBV10-3 to TRBJ2-2; 11 positions agree with TRBD2. The junction had 6 bases not matched to a gene; V was cut back by 6 bases and J by 3 bases. The CDR3 is made up of 16 amino acids. Germline loops: CDR1 ENHRY, CDR2 SYGVKD. The CDR3 region is CAISLSGRADTGELFF. The CDR3 DNA reads TGTGCCATCAGCCTTAGCGGGAGGGCCGACACCGGGGAGCTGTTTTTT.

This chain joins TRBV20-1 and TRBJ1-2; D is unresolved. Germline V CDR1 and CDR2: DFQATT, SNEGSKA (reference sequence). The V and J ends lost 4 bases and 0 bases respectively, with 12 bases between them. This CDR3 is 14 amino acids long. The DNA of the CDR3 is TGCAGTGCTAAAGACGGGGTTGCTAACTATGGCTACACCTTC. This sequence encodes CSAKDGVANYGYTF.

This clonotype appeared many times. The chain uses TRBV29-1 and TRBJ2-5; possibly TRBD1 for D (5 bases). Trimming removed 4 bases from V and 4 bases from J, with 13 bases in between. The germline V gene encodes CDR1 SQVTM and CDR2 ANQGSEA. The CDR3 totals 13 residues. CDR3 DNA sequence: TGCAGCGTTGTCCAGGACACAGGAGAGACCCAGTACTTC. The encoded protein is CSVVQDTGETQYF.

The sample holds a few counts of this clonotype. The genes are TRBV28 and TRBJ2-1; TRBD1 matches at 7 bases. Trimming cost V 6 bases and J 10 bases; bases outside gene matches: 6. Germline lookup yields CDR1 MDHEN and CDR2 SYDVKM. The CDR3 is 12 residues long. CDR3 DNA: TGTGCCAGCAGGTCTACAGGGGACGAGCAGTTCTTC. This translates into CASRSTGDEQFF.

The rearrangement uses TRBV5-1 and TRBJ1-1; TRBD1 aligns across 8 bases. This CDR3 comprises 15 residues. The germline V gene encodes CDR1 SGHRS and CDR2 YFSETQ. J lost 6 bases, V lost 4 bases, and 11 bases had no gene match. CDR3 sequence reads: CASSITGTGDPEAFF. The CDR3 DNA follows: TGCGCCAGCAGCATTACCGGGACAGGAGACCCTGAAGCTTTCTTT.

V usage is TRBV3-1 and J usage is TRBJ2-3; 15 bases align to TRBD2. The CDR3 loop spans 20 amino acids. Per germline, CDR1 LGHDT and CDR2 YNNKEL (reference sequence). V lost 4 bases to trimming and J lost 1 base; unmatched junction nucleotides: 12. The CDR3 protein is CASSRYSRTSGGGGTDTQYF. CDR3 in DNA: TGTGCCAGCAGCCGTTACTCTCGGACTAGCGGGGGGGGAGGCACAGATACGCAGTATTTT.

A few counts support this clonotype. The chain combines TRBV27 with TRBJ2-7; the D gene could be TRBD1 or TRBD2 (6 bases each). Trimming took 2 bases from V and 0 from J, leaving 11 bases between them. The germline gives CDR1 MNHEY, CDR2 SMNVEV (reference sequence). The CDR3 consists of 15 residues. CDR3 DNA sequence: TGTGCCAGCAGTTTAAGGGGGGACTTCTCCTACGAGCAGTACTTC. Translating gives CASSLRGDFSYEQYF.

This clonotype was seen only once. This sequence may be a read error, since a much larger clone differs from it by one base. The chain joins TRBV27 to TRBJ2-1; TRBD1 matches at 9 bases. The J call may be in error: the DNA end matches TRBJ2-7 better. CDR3 length: 13 amino acids. The germline V gene has CDR1 MNHEY and CDR2 SMNVEV (reference sequence). CDR3 in amino acids: CASTKDRGNEQYF. The CDR3 DNA sequence: TGTGCCAGCACGAAGGACAGGGGTAATGAGCAGTACTTC.

The chain uses TRBV11-1 and TRBJ2-1; 7 bases line up with TRBD1. Germline V gene sequence: CDR1 SGHAT, CDR2 FQDESV (reference sequence). After removal of 3 bases from V and 1 base from J, the junction contained 6 bases not matched to a gene. This CDR3 spans 16 amino acids. Here the CDR3 reads CASSLTGHLSYNEQFF. The CDR3 DNA reads as TGTGCCAGCAGCTTGACAGGGCATTTGTCCTACAATGAGCAGTTCTTC.

This clonotype appeared a few times. The chain carries TRBV12-3 or TRBV12-4 and TRBJ2-7, with TRBD1 as a possible D gene (5 bases). The CDR3 extends over 13 amino acids. V was clipped by 4 bases and J by 3 bases, with 10 bases between them. CDR3 sequence (DNA): TGTGCCAGCAGTTCGACAGAATTCTACGAGCAGTACTTC. Its translation: CASSSTEFYEQYF.

V and J are TRBV20-1 and TRBJ2-6; 12 nucleotides agree with TRBD2. Germline-derived CDR1 and CDR2 are DFQATT and SNEGSKA (reference sequence). With 8 bases clipped from V and 0 bases from J, the junction kept 5 bases outside the gene matches. The CDR3 sequence is 16 residues long. The CDR3 coding sequence is TGCAGTCCTCCGACTAGCGGGGGCTCTGGGGCCAACGTCCTGACTTTC. Translating gives CSPPTSGGSGANVLTF.

V and J are TRBV3-1 and TRBJ1-5; no firm D call. The ends were cut back, 1 base at V and 9 bases at J, with 16 bases in the middle. The CDR3 loop spans 15 amino acids. Per germline, CDR1 LGHDT and CDR2 YNNKEL (reference sequence). The CDR3 nucleotides are TGTGCCAGCAGCCAAGGAGCAGAGTCCTCAGGGCCCCAGCATTTT. As protein: CASSQGAESSGPQHF.

The genes are TRBV6-2 or TRBV6-3 and TRBJ1-5; possibly TRBD1 for D (6 bases). Trimming pared 6 bases from V and 9 bases from J, leaving 15 bases between. The CDR3 has 13 residues. Germline V CDR1 and CDR2: MNHEY, SVGEGT. CDR3 region: CASRKGHSWPQHF. Written as DNA, the CDR3 is TGTGCCAGCAGAAAGGGACATTCCTGGCCCCAGCATTTT.

The chain has TRBV28 and TRBJ1-2; possible D gene TRBD1, 5 bases. This CDR3 comprises 11 residues. With 4 bases removed from V and 10 bases from J, the gap between germline ends came to 10 bases. Germline CDR1 MDHEN, CDR2 SYDVKM. The CDR3 sequence: CASSSDRSYTF. The CDR3 bases are TGTGCCAGCAGTTCCGACAGATCCTACACCTTC.

The chain employs TRBV7-2 and TRBJ1-5; TRBD1 matches 10 bases. With 5 bases clipped from V and 4 bases from J, the junction kept 5 bases outside the gene matches. This CDR3 is 15 amino acids long. From germline, CDR1 is SGHTA and CDR2 FQGNSA. The CDR3 protein is CASSNRDRGNQPQHF. Written as DNA, the CDR3 is TGTGCCAGCAGCAACCGGGACAGGGGTAATCAGCCCCAGCATTTT.

The table lists this clonotype with many counts. This chain uses TRBV7-2 with TRBJ2-1; D remains unclear. V lost 3 bases and J 3 bases, leaving 9 bases between the germline ends. CDR3 size: 14 residues. CDR1 SGHTA and CDR2 FQGNSA come from the germline V gene. CDR3 protein: CASSFTNGYNEQFF. DNA of the CDR3: TGTGCCAGCAGCTTTACGAACGGCTACAATGAGCAGTTCTTC.

The chain employs TRBV5-1 and TRBJ2-5; TRBD2 is a possible D gene (5 bases). This CDR3 has 14 amino acids. The germline CDR1 and CDR2 sequences are SGHRS and YFSETQ. Trimming removed 0 bases from V and 4 bases from J, with 10 bases in between. The CDR3 sequence is CASSLVFGGETQYF. As DNA, the CDR3 is TGCGCCAGCAGCTTGGTTTTTGGAGGAGAGACCCAGTACTTC. Full variable domain (outside the CDR3, taken from reference TRBV5-1 and TRBJ2-5): KAGVTQTPRYLIKTRGQQVTLSCSPISGHRSVSWYQQTPGQGLQFLFEYFSETQRNKGNFPGRFSGRQFSNSRSEMNVSTLELGDSALYLCASSLVFGGETQYFGPGTRLLVL.

This clonotype was counted between two and nine times. The CDR3 region is CASSLGPDAYSNQPQHF. For the CDR3, the DNA is TGTGCCAGCAGCTTAGGGCCTGACGCTTATAGCAATCAGCCCCAGCATTTT. This sequence joins TRBV7-2 and TRBJ1-5; D is unclear. Germline V lookup: CDR1 SGHTA, CDR2 FQGNSA. V was trimmed by 1 base and J by 0 bases, leaving 13 bases between them. The CDR3 contains 17 residues.

In this sample, this clonotype turned up a few times. The chain employs TRBV28 and TRBJ2-5, with TRBD1 matching over 12 bases. The CDR3 has 16 amino acids. CDR1 is MDHEN and CDR2 is SYDVKM in the germline V gene. Trimming removed 2 bases from V and 4 bases from J; junction bases left unmatched: 5. For the CDR3, the DNA is TGTGCCAGCAGTTTAGGCGGGACAGGGGGCCGAGAGACCCAGTACTTC. Translated: CASSLGGTGGRETQYF. Based on the CDR3 plus reference TRBV28 and TRBJ2-5, the full variable domain is DVKVTQSSRYLVKRTGEKVFLECVQDMDHENMFWYRQDPGLGLRLIYFSYDVKMKEKGDIPEGYSVSREKKERFSLILESASTNQTSMYLCASSLGGTGGRETQYFGPGTRLLVL.

The chain uses TRBV9 and TRBJ2-7; 10 nucleotides line up with TRBD1. V was pared by 3 bases and J by 3 bases, with 6 bases of the junction left unmatched. Germline V gene lookup returns CDR1 SGDLS and CDR2 YYNGEE. The CDR3 is 15 amino acids. The CDR3 loop reads CASSADRGQSYEQYF. The CDR3 region has the DNA TGTGCCAGCAGCGCTGACAGGGGGCAAAGCTACGAGCAGTACTTC.

This clonotype appeared a few times. The chain has TRBV30 and TRBJ1-5, with 7 bases matching TRBD1. From germline, CDR1 is GTSNPN and CDR2 SVGIG (reference sequence). CDR3 length equals 15 residues. The junction had 6 bases not matched to a gene; V was cut back by 0 bases and J by 4 bases. Written as DNA, the CDR3 is TGTGCCTGGAGTGTACCCGGACAGGCGAATCAGCCCCAGCATTTT. It is translated as CAWSVPGQANQPQHF.